Listed below are T cell receptor beta chains from one sample, sequenced in a study of blood T cell repertoires in COVID-19. Sequencing was performed with immunoSEQ multiplex PCR; in TCRdb, only in-frame clones are kept and a portion is missing. This table has 180,000 or so clones, more than 70% appearing once. The sample consisted of peripheral blood. Receptor source: a woman aged 55-69 years with acute or convalescent COVID-19. The CDR3 runs from the conserved cysteine through the conserved F or W. D genes are given only for firm matches. Clone size appears in some rows only: once, few, many, or a class for an expanded clone.

TRBJ2-3 | TRBV14 | TRBD2 | . | CASSQGTSGRGADTQYF | TGTGCCAGCAGCCAGGGGACTAGCGGGAGAGGGGCAGATACGCAGTATTTT
TRBJ1-1 | TRBV27 | . | once | CASSPVPRGTEAFF | TGTGCCAGCAGCCCGGTTCCTAGGGGCACTGAAGCTTTCTTT
TRBJ1-5 | TRBV9 | TRBD1 | . | CASSAPGQSNQPQHF | TGTGCCAGCAGCGCACCGGGACAGAGTAATCAGCCCCAGCATTTT
TRBJ1-1 | TRBV29-1 | . | . | CSVGKPLTEAFF | TGCAGCGTTGGTAAGCCTCTCACTGAAGCTTTCTTT
TRBJ2-2 | TRBV19 | . | few | CASSEQGNTGELFF | TGTGCCAGTAGTGAGCAGGGGAACACCGGGGAGCTGTTTTTT
TRBJ1-2 | TRBV28 | . | . | CASSTRSYGYTF | TGTGCCAGCAGTACCAGATCGTATGGCTACACCTTC
TRBJ1-2 | TRBV7-9 | TRBD1 | . | CASSLPPQPDRINYGYTF | TGTGCCAGCAGCTTACCACCCCAACCGGACAGGATTAACTATGGCTACACCTTC
TRBJ1-1 | TRBV6-5 | . | . | CASISLGFAGAFF | TGTGCCAGCATCTCTTTGGGGTTCGCGGGAGCTTTCTTT
TRBJ1-1 | TRBV6-5 | . | . | CASSLQGRAFF | TGTGCCAGCAGTCTGCAGGGCAGGGCTTTCTTT
TRBJ1-1 | TRBV19 | . | . | CASSNRDTEAFF | TGTGCCAGTAGCAACCGGGACACTGAAGCTTTCTTT
TRBJ1-5 | TRBV30 | . | . | CAWSALSSNQPQHF | TGTGCCTGGAGTGCCCTATCTAGCAATCAGCCCCAGCATTTT
TRBJ1-1 | TRBV6-5 | TRBD1 | once | CASRQGLVTEAFF | TGTGCCAGCAGACAGGGGCTTGTAACTGAAGCTTTCTTT
TRBJ1-1 | TRBV6-5 | . | once | CASSPTGNTEAFF | TGTGCCAGCAGTCCTACGGGAAACACTGAAGCTTTCTTT
TRBJ2-3 | TRBV19 | . | . | CASSSEGGVDTQYF | TGTGCCAGTAGTTCGGAAGGGGGGGTGGATACGCAGTATTTT
TRBJ2-1 | TRBV11-1 | TRBD2 | . | CASSPGGNEQFF | TGTGCCAGCAGCCCGGGGGGAAATGAGCAGTTCTTC
TRBJ2-3 | TRBV28 | TRBD1 | . | CASSFGQGGIDTQYF | TGTGCCAGCAGTTTCGGACAGGGCGGTATAGATACGCAGTATTTT
TRBJ2-7 | TRBV27 | TRBD1 | . | CASTPSMGQTFYEQYF | TGTGCCAGCACTCCCTCTATGGGACAGACGTTTTACGAGCAGTACTTC
TRBJ1-1 | TRBV28 | . | . | CASSSGWNTEAFF | TGTGCCAGCAGTTCCGGGTGGAACACTGAAGCTTTCTTT
TRBJ2-1 | TRBV7-8 | . | . | CASSFGNEQFF | TGTGCCAGCAGCTTCGGGAATGAGCAGTTCTTC
TRBJ1-5 | TRBV6-5 | . | . | CASRDGGLTQPQHF | TGTGCCAGCAGAGATGGGGGACTCACTCAGCCCCAGCATTTT
TRBJ1-2 | TRBV6-1 | TRBD1 | . | CASSEGADRAGYTF | TGTGCCAGCAGTGAGGGAGCGGACAGGGCTGGCTACACCTTC
TRBJ2-5 | TRBV16 | TRBD2 | . | CASSPGSGRALETQYF | TGTGCCAGCAGCCCCGGAAGCGGGAGGGCCTTGGAGACCCAGTACTTC
TRBJ2-5 | TRBV7-2 | TRBD2 | . | CASSDGLVGTQYF | TGTGCCAGCAGCGACGGACTAGTCGGGACCCAGTACTTC
TRBJ2-1 | TRBV9 | . | . | CASSPRSSPGNEQFF | TGTGCCAGCAGCCCTCGGAGCTCCCCTGGGAATGAGCAGTTCTTC
TRBJ1-2 | TRBV10-3 | . | . | CAIGRGDGYTF | TGTGCCATCGGGCGGGGCGATGGCTACACCTTC
TRBJ1-2 | TRBV6-5 | TRBD1 | few | CASSYSYRGGFQGYTF | TGTGCCAGCAGTTACTCTTACAGGGGTGGGTTCCAGGGCTACACCTTC
TRBJ2-4 | TRBV28 | . | . | CASSSLGGGQNIQYF | TGTGCCAGCAGTTCCTTGGGTGGAGGCCAAAACATTCAGTACTTC
TRBJ2-7 | TRBV7-9 | TRBD1 | . | CASSLDRGLTYEQYF | TGTGCCAGCAGCTTGGACAGGGGGCTAACATACGAGCAGTACTTC
TRBJ1-4 | TRBV6-6 | . | . | CASTDVTDNEKLFF | TGTGCCAGCACCGACGTGACTGATAATGAAAAACTGTTTTTT
TRBJ2-1 | TRBV3-1/TRBV3-2 | . | . | CASSVSGLYNEQFF | TGTGCCAGCAGTGTCAGCGGGTTGTACAATGAGCAGTTCTTC
TRBJ2-7 | TRBV2 | TRBD1 | . | CASSVTGTDYEQYF | TGTGCCAGCAGCGTAACCGGGACAGACTACGAGCAGTACTTC
TRBJ2-2 | TRBV3-1/TRBV3-2 | . | . | CASSPQGSQVGELFF | TGTGCCAGCAGCCCCCAAGGGAGTCAGGTCGGGGAGCTGTTTTTT
TRBJ1-2 | TRBV29-1 | TRBD1 | . | CSVERTGDYGYTF | TGCAGCGTTGAAAGGACAGGAGATTATGGCTACACCTTC
TRBJ1-1 | TRBV30 | . | . | CAWSKGHSNTEAFF | TGTGCCTGGAGCAAGGGACATTCGAACACTGAAGCTTTCTTT
TRBJ2-1 | TRBV4-2 | TRBD2 | . | CASSQEASGDNEQFF | TGTGCCAGCAGCCAAGAAGCTAGCGGGGACAATGAGCAGTTCTTC
TRBJ1-4 | TRBV5-1 | . | once | CASSNSPTNEKLFF | TGCGCCAGCAGCAACAGCCCAACTAATGAAAAACTGTTTTTT
TRBJ2-3 | TRBV2 | TRBD2 | once | CASTRLAGDQDTQYF | TGTGCCAGCACCCGACTAGCGGGAGACCAAGATACGCAGTATTTT
TRBJ2-5 | TRBV7-8 | . | . | CASSHRVRGETQYF | TGTGCCAGCAGCCACAGGGTCCGTGGGGAGACCCAGTACTTC
TRBJ2-7 | TRBV21-1 | . | . | CASTRGQSSYEQYF | TGTGCCAGCACCAGGGGACAGAGCTCCTACGAGCAGTACTTC
TRBJ1-2 | TRBV11-2 | . | . | CASSLDRTYGYTF | TGTGCCAGCAGCCTCGACAGGACTTATGGCTACACCTTC
TRBJ1-3 | TRBV27 | . | few | CASSRIGQRLSGNTIYF | TGTGCCAGCAGTAGGATCGGACAGCGCCTCTCTGGAAACACCATATATTTT
TRBJ1-6 | TRBV5-8 | . | . | CASSLMDIFNSPLHF | TGTGCCAGCAGCTTGATGGACATTTTTAATTCACCCCTCCACTTT
TRBJ1-1 | TRBV30 | TRBD1 | . | CAWSVPGQGAQAFF | TGTGCCTGGAGTGTCCCGGGACAGGGGGCTCAAGCTTTCTTT
TRBJ1-1 | TRBV18 | TRBD1 | . | CASSPLQGALNTEAFF | TGTGCCAGCTCACCACTGCAGGGGGCCCTGAACACTGAAGCTTTCTTT
TRBJ2-5 | TRBV19 | TRBD2 | . | CASSIASGWRAQYF | TGTGCCAGTAGTATCGCTAGCGGCTGGCGGGCCCAGTACTTC
TRBJ1-5 | TRBV27 | . | . | CASSFSTEPGTQHF | TGTGCCAGCAGTTTTTCGACTGAGCCGGGGACCCAGCATTTT
TRBJ2-3 | TRBV20-1 | . | . | CSASPLATSTDTQYF | TGCAGTGCTAGTCCGCTAGCCACTAGCACAGATACGCAGTATTTT
TRBJ2-1 | TRBV7-2 | . | . | CASSLRINEQFF | TGTGCCAGCAGCCTCCGTATAAATGAGCAGTTCTTC
TRBJ2-2 | TRBV6-5 | . | . | CASRLDNRGAGELFF | TGTGCCAGCAGACTTGACAACCGGGGTGCCGGGGAGCTGTTTTTT
TRBJ1-2 | TRBV5-4 | TRBD1 | . | CASSPARGQGARGYTF | TGTGCCAGCAGCCCGGCCCGGGGACAGGGGGCACGCGGCTACACCTTC
TRBJ1-3 | TRBV11-2 | TRBD1 | . | CASSFKGASGNTIYF | TGTGCCAGCAGCTTCAAGGGGGCGAGCGGAAACACCATATATTTT
TRBJ2-7 | TRBV5-4 | TRBD1 | . | CASSLNRGYEQYF | TGTGCCAGCAGCTTGAACAGGGGATACGAGCAGTACTTC
TRBJ2-2 | TRBV2 | TRBD1 | . | CATFRDRNTGELFF | TGTGCCACCTTCCGGGACAGAAACACCGGGGAGCTGTTTTTT